A selection of T cell receptor beta chains follows, all from one sample in a study of blood T cell repertoires in COVID-19. The assay was immunoSEQ multiplex PCR, and TCRdb's table has in-frame clones only and misses some. The table includes 270,000 or so clones, 80% to 90% detected once. Sequenced: PBMCs or T cells enriched from blood (not recorded which). These receptors all come from a woman in her fifties or sixties who had been exposed to COVID-19. CDR3s include the opening cysteine and the closing phenylalanine or tryptophan.

CDR3aa	v_gene	j_gene
CASSDRTALVNSPLHF	TRBV2	TRBJ1-6
CASIGTAYGYTF	TRBV6-5	TRBJ1-2
CASSLGQGLATNEKLFF	TRBV5-6	TRBJ1-4
CASSQVWFSGGQDTQYF	TRBV4-3	TRBJ2-3
CASSTYRQISGNTIYF	TRBV19	TRBJ1-3
CASSLPRRVNTEAFF	TRBV4-2	TRBJ1-1
CASKEADYGYTF	TRBV6-5	TRBJ1-2
CASSVQGRLNNSPLHF	TRBV5-1	TRBJ1-6
CSASGSGLYNEQFF	TRBV20-1	TRBJ2-1
CATKGWSLTDTQYF	TRBV5-4	TRBJ2-3
CASSLEGGMNTEAFF	TRBV5-1	TRBJ1-1
CASNRVGDTQYF	TRBV12-3/TRBV12-4	TRBJ2-3
CAWSRTSGPSYEQYF	TRBV30	TRBJ2-7
CASSRTGNRDNEAFF	TRBV3-1/TRBV3-2	TRBJ1-1
CASSQDLSGQGRLVPYEQYF	TRBV4-1	TRBJ2-7
CASSLVRRGRRDDLRGYTF	TRBV11-2	TRBJ1-2
CASSYLAGTGELFF	TRBV6-5	TRBJ2-2
CASSVYGQGVCYTF	TRBV21-1	TRBJ1-2
CASSPRRNGNTGTEAFF	TRBV18	TRBJ1-1
CASSGAGGNTDTQYF	TRBV6-4	TRBJ2-3
CASSQSSNYGYTF	TRBV9	TRBJ1-2
CASSERGTGNYGYTF	TRBV6-1	TRBJ1-2
CASSGSSGGRAYEQYF	TRBV11-2	TRBJ2-7
CASSQGGTGELFF	TRBV4-3	TRBJ2-2
CAISESAQRIHGYTF	TRBV10-3	TRBJ1-2
CASSRRTGGSYGYTF	TRBV6-6	TRBJ1-2